This T cell receptor (beta chain) was identified during a study of shared clonotypes between healthy human individuals. Overall study results and limits: Relative to their counterparts shared across all four donors, non-shared clonotypes exhibited diminished generation probabilities.

Germline V gene data show CDR1 as MDHEN and CDR2 as SYDVKM. The CDR3 loop spans 17 amino acids. The V end was cut by 4 bases, the J end by 4 bases, with 22 bases between. The repertoire was sequenced with immunoSEQ multiplex PCR; TCRdb's copy has only in-frame clones and lacks some. The table shows 400,000 or so clones, with approximately 97% occurring only once. CD8 memory comprised CD45RO+ plus CCR7-negative CD45RA+ TemRA cells. For this clone: The antigen is undetermined.

This receptor was obtained from a man in his thirties or forties in good health. V gene TRBV28 combines with J gene TRBJ1-2; D uncertain. The sequenced sample consisted of memory CD8+ T cells sorted from blood. The subset is: CD45RO+ cells pooled with CCR7-negative TemRA cells. In DNA, the CDR3 is TGTGCCAGCAGTTGGGAGTGGTTATCCGGGAACCTCTATGGCTACACCTTC. This sequence encodes CASSWEWLSGNLYGYTF.